This T cell receptor beta chain was documented in a study of blood T cell repertoires in COVID-19. Study summary: Samples representing acute and convalescent COVID-19 were sourced from the United States, Italy and Spain. T cells, B-cell-depleted T cells, or PBMCs provided the cDNA or gDNA that served as material.

Per the original data handling: Estimated nucleated cell counts came from reference gene primer amplification. The repertoire was sequenced with immunoSEQ multiplex PCR; TCRdb's copy has only in-frame clones and lacks some. V and J calls and clone size are copied from that table; D and trimming were computed from the DNA. Of fewer than 300,000 clones in the sample, around 89% were seen once. J lost 6 bases, V lost 4 bases, and 4 bases had no gene match. Per germline, CDR1 LGHDT and CDR2 YNNKEL (reference sequence). CDR3 size: 14 residues. Sequencing input: peripheral blood. This clonotype was sampled from a man aged 25 to 45 with acute or convalescent COVID-19. J is TRBJ1-5 and V is TRBV3-1 (or the pseudogene TRBV3-2), with 9 bases that match TRBD1. This chain's CDR3 is CASSLDRGGQPQHF. In DNA, the CDR3 is TGTGCCAGCAGCCTCGACAGGGGGGGTCAGCCCCAGCATTTT.